This TCR beta chain came from a study of T-cell memory formation after mild COVID-19 (dated by TCRdb to about 2021). In the study overall: TCR sequence clusters from the two donors were largely donor specific. In a couple of donors, T-cell clones that expanded and contracted after mild COVID-19 were tracked by sequencing TCRalpha and TCRbeta repertoires over time. Two young, previously healthy adult volunteers, one female and one male, were included in the cohort. Study-level results and caveats: Some responding clones were found in pre-infection memory, which suggests that pre-existing cross-reactive memory T cells took part in the SARS-CoV-2 response. Only two mild cases were covered in the study, and larger cohorts including severe cases with pre-infection samples were considered necessary. Contracting CD4+ clones were located mainly in the CM and EM memory subsets, whereas CD8+ clones were found to be enriched in EMRA. SARS-CoV-2 specificity of the second-wave clones peaking on day 37 was not confirmed. Balanced CD4/CD8 phenotypes were observed for clones contracting from day 15 to 85, whereas a bias towards CD4+ was observed for a second wave of clones expanding from day 15 to 37.

Concerning this clonotype: Its antigen remains undetermined. No base qualities exist here, and no much larger clone lies one base off it.

Ficoll-Paque density gradient centrifugation was used to isolate PBMCs. Data came from an Illumina NovaSeq 6000. cDNA libraries for TCRalpha and TCRbeta were prepared by 5'RACE using constant-segment primers, with sample barcodes and unique molecular identifiers added. RNA was extracted from every sample with Trizol reagent. Library amplification was performed in two PCR steps, and a second sample barcode and Illumina TruSeq adapters were introduced in the second step. Sequencing of libraries was performed on an Illumina NovaSeq with 2 x 150 bp paired-end reads. Regarding the original processing steps: Reads were demultiplexed and collapsed into UMI-guided consensus sequences with migec v1.2.7. Using mixcr v2.1.11, UMI consensuses were aligned to TRA and TRB V and J templates and then assembled into clonotypes. A clonotype was counted as expanded or contracted only if both edgeR and NoisET called the change significant, with noise models trained on biological replicates. edgeR calls used a false discovery rate-adjusted p below 0.01 and a log2 fold-change threshold of 1. As an exploratory analysis of dynamics, max-normalized trajectories of the 1000 most abundant clonotypes were examined by PCA with hierarchical clustering. The CD4 or CD8 phenotype of responding clones was assigned using the separately sequenced CD4+ and CD8+ repertoires. Through fastp at Q25 and MiXCR, TCRdb rebuilt clones from the public reads, retaining in-frame beta chains. Each record represents a unique CDR3 protein, reported with the most common genes and DNA among its rows. The V and J calls here are based on TCRdb, not the publication. The sample records about 340,000 distinct CDR3 sequences, around 21% of which are singletons. Around an eighth of the sample is taken by the ten largest.

The trim is 1 base for V and 1 base for J, with a gap of 17 bases between the germline ends. The CDR3 runs 18 amino acids, cysteine and phenylalanine included. This entry keeps only the CDR3 DNA: 54 bases, framed from base 1. CDR1 SGHRS and CDR2 YFSETQ were looked up in the germline V gene. The sequence joins TRBV5-1 to TRBJ2-2; the D segment cannot be called with confidence. The sample comprised PBMCs or a T cell subset sorted from them (not recorded which). This clonotype was obtained from an adult woman who had mild COVID-19 (a few samples of this study predate the infection). The sample titles of this study are shuffled in the database, so cell type and time point are left out; the donor was told from shared clones. The CDR3 region has the sequence CASSLKSPALENTGELFF. The sequence in DNA is TGCGCCAGCAGCTTGAAATCTCCGGCACTCGAGAACACCGGGGAGCTGTTTTTT.